These 4 T cell receptor beta chains were all obtained from the same sample, sequenced in a study of T cells in Graves' hyperthyroidism and ophthalmopathy. Researchers took RNA transcripts and amplified the TCR beta CDR3 regions from them. Primed by the HTBI set, a first-round RT-PCR was run on the TCR CDR3. TCRdb re-analysed the multiplex PCR reads in MiXCR, keeping a single row per CDR3 protein. Among 700,000 to 950,000 distinct CDR3 sequences listed, roughly 32% were seen once. Sequenced sample: blood. All receptors come from a woman in her thirties or forties with Graves' hyperthyroidism.

This clonotype has a count of ten or more. The genes are TRBV2 and TRBJ1-2, with D possibly being TRBD1 (6 bases). Germline CDR1 reads SNHLY; CDR2 reads FYNNEI. CDR3 length equals 11 residues. V gave up 5 bases and J gave up 12 bases, with 13 bases separating them. The DNA for the CDR3 is TGTGCCAGCAGTTGGACAGCTTCGCACACCTTC. This sequence encodes CASSWTASHTF.

The rearrangement links TRBV20-1 to TRBJ1-3; 7 nucleotides match TRBD1. The CDR3 has 15 residues. Germline CDR1 is DFQATT and CDR2 is SNEGSKA (reference sequence). V dropped 3 bases and J dropped 1; count of bases not matched to a gene: 6. The CDR3 is CSASANRGSGNTIYF. The CDR3 DNA follows: TGCAGTGCTAGCGCGAACAGGGGATCTGGAAACACCATATATTTT.

Concerning this clonotype itself: The junction shows a germline mismatch at one end, possibly a read error. The J gene is TRBJ1-2, the V gene TRBV7-9; perhaps TRBD1 as D (6 bases). The CDR3 is made up of 18 amino acids. The germline V gene encodes CDR1 SEHNR and CDR2 FQNEAQ (reference sequence). The CDR3 loop reads CASSQETGPPGRNYGYTF. The CDR3 coding sequence is TGCGCCAGCAGCCAGGAGACAGGCCCACCCGGTCGGAACTATGGCTACACCTTC.

This clonotype was counted ten times or more. The genes are TRBV5-1 and TRBJ1-2; D not certain. From germline, CDR1 is SGHRS and CDR2 YFSETQ. This CDR3 is built from 15 residues. V lost 0 bases to trimming and J lost 2 bases, with 11 bases between them. This CDR3 is CASSLAVGSNYGYTF. The CDR3 DNA is TGCGCCAGCAGCTTGGCAGTGGGCAGCAACTATGGCTACACCTTC.